This TCR beta chain is from a study of cytomegalovirus exposure and HLA in healthy donors. Across the study: Among several hundred genotyped donors, around 82% fell in the Caucasian-associated ancestry cluster.

This clone showed up just once. No antigen is known for it. Study outcomes and limitations: When a later analysis was performed, an Asian-associated ancestry cluster reportedly had fewer N-insertions than the roughly 700-donor mean. Sequencing depth across donors, presence/absence analyses assumed, was roughly uniform.

In the PCR, 60 Vbeta and 13 Jbeta primers were used. TCRdb's table, derived via immunoSEQ multiplex PCR, lists solely in-frame clones and lacks some. The table shows 150,000 to 200,000 clones, with approximately 79% occurring only once. Source material: PBMCs. This TCR was sampled from a man aged 35-49 years in good health and CMV-seronegative.

The CDR3 nucleotides read TGTGCCAGCAGCTTGTTTAGCGGGGGGCACAATGAGCAGTTCTTC. This codes for CASSLFSGGHNEQFF. The rearrangement uses TRBV5-6 and TRBJ2-1; 10 bases align to TRBD2. The germline gives CDR1 SGHDT, CDR2 YYEEEE. The V segment lost 1 base and the J segment 5 bases; nucleotides outside the gene matches: 3. This CDR3 is 15 amino acids long.